The entry below gives a single TCR beta chain sequence along with its context. This clonotype was counted between two and nine times. No antigen is known for it. One base away there is no much larger clone; base qualities are not given. This entry comes from a study of T cells in Graves' hyperthyroidism and ophthalmopathy (dated by TCRdb to about 2019). Regarding the research as a whole: Peripheral blood samples were taken at initial diagnosis, before any treatment was given. The approximately 98 discovery patients were randomly divided into training and test sets at a 7:3 ratio. An independent validation cohort of some 18 hyperthyroidism patients and approximately 17 patients who later progressed to ophthalmopathy tested prospective prediction of ophthalmopathy. The paper describes TCR Vbeta CDR3 sequencing of 140 or so peripheral blood samples, made up of under 50 ophthalmopathy patients, roughly 80 hyperthyroidism patients and approximately 17 progressor patients. After sampling, hyperthyroidism patients received methimazole starting at 30 mg daily, and ophthalmopathy patients received high-dose intravenous methylprednisolone. TCR V-J signatures able to tell the groups apart were searched for in a discovery cohort of 90 to 100 patients, of whom under 45 had Graves' ophthalmopathy and roughly 58 had stable Graves' hyperthyroidism. The study also compared thyroid tissue and blood T-cell repertoires from roughly 6 Graves' hyperthyroidism patients.

Stable Graves' hyperthyroidism was defined as the absence of progression to ophthalmopathy over 18 months of follow-up. Hyperthyroidism patients were newly diagnosed, had a disease duration of under 2 months, and were aged 18 to 65 years. The study excluded patients with uncontrolled infections, other autoimmune diseases, pregnancy or lactation. Diagnoses were established on the basis of clinical symptoms, serum thyroxine and TRAb, thyroid ultrasound, and orbital computed tomography. PBMCs were isolated from 7.5 to 10 ml of fresh peripheral blood by Ficoll-Paque density gradient centrifugation. Trizol reagent was used to extract total RNA, and RNA quality was then checked on an Agilent 2100 Bioanalyzer. The TCR beta CDR3 regions were amplified from RNA transcripts. A first-round RT-PCR of the TCR CDR3 used the HTBI primer set with the Qiagen OneStep RT-PCR kit. A second multiplex PCR round built the libraries, followed by size selection and purification. Paired-end sequencing of the libraries was performed with 100 bp reads on an Illumina HiSeq2000. From the authors' description of their analysis: Raw data were processed with SOAPnuke, discarding reads with adapters, uncalled bases, mean Phred below 15, or no exact constant-primer or identifier match. High-quality paired reads were merged using COPE v1.2.5, and each unique nucleotide sequence was defined as a clonotype. MiTCR v1.1 was used to align clonotypes to the IMGT TRBV, TRBD and TRBJ reference segments. Analysis was restricted to V-J combinations with a frequency above 0.0001, which covered over 98% of repertoires. A TCS score was defined as the ratio between F50 (clonal expansion) and ExV (chaos), using BLOSUM62-based TCRdist between CDR3 peptides within each V-J. Welch's t-statistics and random forest reduced 514 V-J features to 13, which were used in a naive Bayes classifier (R e1071). TCRdb cleaned the public reads at Q25 with fastp, built clones with MiXCR and kept in-frame beta chains. Identical CDR3 proteins give one entry, which carries the most common genes and DNA. The V and J calls shown here were made by TCRdb, not taken from the authors' results. The sample table records roughly 300,000 distinct CDR3 sequences; about 15% of these occur just once. Of the sample, 20% to 25% is held by the ten largest clones.

V is clipped by 3 bases and J by 2 bases, and the sequence between their germline boundaries is 9 bases long. Its CDR3 holds 14 amino acids, cysteine through phenylalanine. The only DNA kept is the CDR3, 42 bases in frame from the first base. Reading the germline V gene gives CDR1 MNHEY and CDR2 SVGAGI. The full study reports these points: A model built on a 13 V-J signature distinguished ophthalmopathy from stable hyperthyroidism, reaching approximately 89% sensitivity and 81% to 83% specificity in cross-validation and 80%/75% in testing. In validation, the model predicted progression to ophthalmopathy with 65% to 71% sensitivity and approximately 74% specificity, a median of around six months before onset. Most expanded thyroid clonotypes (frequency above 0.001) were also detected in blood, a finding suggesting that blood repertoires may reflect thyroid immune responses. Sample size was not statistically predetermined, and blinding of investigators to group allocation was not performed.

The sequence was collected from a woman younger than 45 with Graves' hyperthyroidism. This chain is built from TRBV6-5 and TRBJ2-3, with no confident D gene call. What was sequenced was blood. The DNA sequence reads TGTGCCAGCAGTTATCAGACCCCCACAGATACGCAGTATTTT. This sequence encodes CASSYQTPTDTQYF.